A selection of T cell receptor beta chains follows, all from one sample in a study of shared clonotypes between healthy human individuals. Here immunoSEQ multiplex PCR was the method, and the copy in TCRdb shows in-frame clones only, minus some. This repertoire shows millions of clones, just under 95% found once; its top ten account for 0.85% to 1.3%. Material for sequencing was naive CD8+ T cells sorted from blood. The receptors originated from a man aged 18 to 29 in good health. Each CDR3 is given without its conserved first and last residue. Fields, in order: CDR3 protein, J gene, V gene.

CDR3 protein: ASSLGPNYGYT
J gene: TRBJ1-2
V gene: TRBV5-6

CDR3 protein: ASSPEAGSTDTQY
J gene: TRBJ2-3
V gene: TRBV5-1

CDR3 protein: ASSFGGEHSYEQY
J gene: TRBJ2-7
V gene: TRBV7-2

CDR3 protein: ASSQQGYNEQF
J gene: TRBJ2-1
V gene: TRBV6-1

CDR3 protein: ASSSGQVMSPLH
J gene: TRBJ1-6
V gene: TRBV7-9

CDR3 protein: ASSFGAKETQY
J gene: TRBJ2-5
V gene: TRBV5-6

CDR3 protein: ASSLIPSGGSINNEQF
J gene: TRBJ2-1
V gene: TRBV27

CDR3 protein: AIRGPGQGVTSSYNEQF
J gene: TRBJ2-1
V gene: TRBV10-3

CDR3 protein: ASSLGTGGVQETQY
J gene: TRBJ2-5
V gene: TRBV7-9

CDR3 protein: SASEREGRETQY
J gene: TRBJ2-5
V gene: TRBV29-1

CDR3 protein: ASSFHASLLETQY
J gene: TRBJ2-5
V gene: TRBV2

CDR3 protein: ASSGNGPAYTEAF
J gene: TRBJ1-1
V gene: TRBV27

CDR3 protein: ASSFGNEQF
J gene: TRBJ2-1
V gene: TRBV5-1

CDR3 protein: AWSLDGAGSPLH
J gene: TRBJ1-6
V gene: TRBV30

CDR3 protein: ASSRRGSYEQY
J gene: TRBJ2-7
V gene: TRBV7-8

CDR3 protein: AWSEGPEKETQY
J gene: TRBJ2-5
V gene: TRBV30

CDR3 protein: ASSEARTGSTDTQY
J gene: TRBJ2-3
V gene: TRBV6-1